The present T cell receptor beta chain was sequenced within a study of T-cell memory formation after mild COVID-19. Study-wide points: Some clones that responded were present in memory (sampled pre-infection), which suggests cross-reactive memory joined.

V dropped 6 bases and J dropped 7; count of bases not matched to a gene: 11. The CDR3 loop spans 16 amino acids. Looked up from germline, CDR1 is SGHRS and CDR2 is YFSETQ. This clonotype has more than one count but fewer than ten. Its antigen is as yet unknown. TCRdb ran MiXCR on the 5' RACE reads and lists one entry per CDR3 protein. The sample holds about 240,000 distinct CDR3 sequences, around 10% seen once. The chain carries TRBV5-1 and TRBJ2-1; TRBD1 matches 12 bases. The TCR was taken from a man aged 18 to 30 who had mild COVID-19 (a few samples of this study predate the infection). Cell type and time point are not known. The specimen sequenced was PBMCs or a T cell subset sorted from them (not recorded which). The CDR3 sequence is CASTPGGQGAENEQFF. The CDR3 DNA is TGCGCCAGCACCCCGGGGGGACAGGGGGCTGAGAATGAGCAGTTCTTC. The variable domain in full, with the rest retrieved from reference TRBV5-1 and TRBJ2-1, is KAGVTQTPRYLIKTRGQQVTLSCSPISGHRSVSWYQQTPGQGLQFLFEYFSETQRNKGNFPGRFSGRQFSNSRSEMNVSTLELGDSALYLCASTPGGQGAENEQFFGPGTRLTVL.